This T cell receptor (beta chain) appears in the sequencing data of a study of T-cell reconstitution after alpha-beta-depleted transplantation in children. General study points: T-cell counts and diversity at one year post-transplant came mainly from newly produced T cells. Surviving recipient T cells and thymic progenitors accounted for the high day-60 TCRbeta diversity observed in some patients. Roughly two months post-transplant, alpha-beta T cells reportedly originated from several hundred graft clones that had expanded.

After removal of 4 bases from V and 2 bases from J, the junction contained 9 bases not matched to a gene. The V gene's germline CDR1 is SGHRS and CDR2 YFSETQ. CDR3 size: 16 residues. Unique molecular identifiers were used to barcode this TCRbeta library. TCRdb reanalysed the PCR reads using MiXCR and keeps one entry per CDR3 protein. In the table there are around 800,000 distinct CDR3 sequences, around 17% of which are singletons. On this clonotype itself: Its target is unknown.

The sample here was PBMCs, mostly from graft donor cells, taken 360 days after TCRalphabeta/CD19-depleted stem cell transplant. The V gene is TRBV5-1, the J gene TRBJ2-7, with 10 bases that match TRBD2. The receptor's source is a male patient aged 10 to 17 who had a stem cell transplant for acute lymphoblastic leukemia, so the T cells may come from the graft donor. CDR3 amino acids: CASSGLAGVPTYEQYF. The DNA for the CDR3 is TGCGCCAGCAGCGGGCTAGCGGGAGTCCCGACCTACGAGCAGTACTTC.